This T cell receptor (beta chain) was retrieved from a study of tumor-infiltrating lymphocytes in primary liver carcinoma. Turning to the study itself: Tumors were stage T1-T3 N0M0, about 4 to 11 cm across.

Each 20-30 mg portion of unsorted bulk tissue served as the source for co-extraction of RNA and DNA. This CDR3 comprises 15 residues. In germline, CDR1 is MNHNS, CDR2 SASEGT. V lost 0 bases and J lost 11, with 17 bases in between. A primer in the constant region served to generate TCR beta cDNA from approximately 450 ng of total RNA. Slightly modified ARM-PCR with three nested multiplex PCR rounds yielded TCR beta libraries. Amplification in the first two PCR rounds was performed using TRBV1-TRBV30 forward primers and a C-beta reverse primer for around 9 cycles each. TCRdb recomputed calls from the multiplex PCR reads with MiXCR, one row per CDR3 protein. This table has about 74,000 distinct CDR3 sequences, roughly three quarters appearing once. This clonotype has more than one count but fewer than ten. A clone one base away is much larger, so this may be a read error.

This TCR was sampled from a man aged 40-49 years with primary liver carcinoma and hepatitis B virus infection. This chain links TRBV6-1 with TRBJ1-5; maybe TRBD1 (5 bases). The sample taken for sequencing was liver tumor tissue from sampling region 4. Subset described: tumor region T4, right-lateral pole. The CDR3 protein is CASSEATAGSQSQHF. DNA of the CDR3: TGTGCCAGCAGTGAAGCGACAGCGGGGAGCCAGTCCCAGCATTTT.